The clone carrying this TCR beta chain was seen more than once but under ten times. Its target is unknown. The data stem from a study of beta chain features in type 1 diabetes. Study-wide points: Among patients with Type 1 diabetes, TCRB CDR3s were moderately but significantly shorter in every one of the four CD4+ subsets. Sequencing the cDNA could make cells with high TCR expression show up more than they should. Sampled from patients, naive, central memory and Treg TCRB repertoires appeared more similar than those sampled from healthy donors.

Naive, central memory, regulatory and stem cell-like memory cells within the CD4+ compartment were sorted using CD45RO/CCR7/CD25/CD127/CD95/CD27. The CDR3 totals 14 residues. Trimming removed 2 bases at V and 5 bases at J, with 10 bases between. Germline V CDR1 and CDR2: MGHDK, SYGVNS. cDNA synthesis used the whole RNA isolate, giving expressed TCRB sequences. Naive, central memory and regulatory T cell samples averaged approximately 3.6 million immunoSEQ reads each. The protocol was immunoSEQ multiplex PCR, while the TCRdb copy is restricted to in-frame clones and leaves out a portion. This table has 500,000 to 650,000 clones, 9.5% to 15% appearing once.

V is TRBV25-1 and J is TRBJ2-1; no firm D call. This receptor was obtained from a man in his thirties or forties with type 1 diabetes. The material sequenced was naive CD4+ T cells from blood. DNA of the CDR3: TGTGCCAGCAGTGAAACCGGTCTCAACAATGAGCAGTTCTTC. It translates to CASSETGLNNEQFF.